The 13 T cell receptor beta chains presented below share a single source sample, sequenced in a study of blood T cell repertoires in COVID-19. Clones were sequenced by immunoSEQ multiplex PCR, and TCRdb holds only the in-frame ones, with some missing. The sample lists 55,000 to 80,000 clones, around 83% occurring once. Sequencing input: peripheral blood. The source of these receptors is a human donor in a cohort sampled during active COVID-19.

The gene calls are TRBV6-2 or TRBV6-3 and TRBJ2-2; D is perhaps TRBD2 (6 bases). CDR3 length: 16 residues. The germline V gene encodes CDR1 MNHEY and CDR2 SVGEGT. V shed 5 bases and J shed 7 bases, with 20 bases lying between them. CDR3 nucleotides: TGTGCCAGCAGTCCCGCTGGGCGGGGAAGGGTCGGGGAGCTGTTTTTT. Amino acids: CASSPAGRGRVGELFF.

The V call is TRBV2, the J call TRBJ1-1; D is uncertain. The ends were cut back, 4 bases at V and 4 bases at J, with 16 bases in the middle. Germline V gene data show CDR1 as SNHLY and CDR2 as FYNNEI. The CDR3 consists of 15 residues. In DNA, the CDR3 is TGTGCCAGCAGTGTGAATCCCACGGCGGGCACTGAAGCTTTCTTT. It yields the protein CASSVNPTAGTEAFF.

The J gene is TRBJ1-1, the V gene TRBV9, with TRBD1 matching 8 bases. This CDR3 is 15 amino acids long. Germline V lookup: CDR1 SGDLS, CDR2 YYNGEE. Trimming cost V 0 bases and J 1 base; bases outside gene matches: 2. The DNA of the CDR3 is TGTGCCAGCAGCGTAGGCGGGACAGGGAACACTGAAGCTTTCTTT. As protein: CASSVGGTGNTEAFF.

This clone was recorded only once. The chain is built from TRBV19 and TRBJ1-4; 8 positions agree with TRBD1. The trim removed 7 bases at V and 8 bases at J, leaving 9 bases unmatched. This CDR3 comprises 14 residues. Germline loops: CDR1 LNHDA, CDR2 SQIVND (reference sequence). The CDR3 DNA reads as TGTGCCAGTAACAACCAGGGGGCTGGAGAAAAACTGTTTTTT. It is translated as CASNNQGAGEKLFF.

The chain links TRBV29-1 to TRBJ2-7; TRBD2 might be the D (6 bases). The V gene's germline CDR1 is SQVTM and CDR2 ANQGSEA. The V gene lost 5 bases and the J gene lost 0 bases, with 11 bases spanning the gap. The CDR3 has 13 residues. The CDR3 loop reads CSVRGLHSYEQYF. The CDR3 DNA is TGCAGCGTTAGGGGACTGCACTCCTACGAGCAGTACTTC.

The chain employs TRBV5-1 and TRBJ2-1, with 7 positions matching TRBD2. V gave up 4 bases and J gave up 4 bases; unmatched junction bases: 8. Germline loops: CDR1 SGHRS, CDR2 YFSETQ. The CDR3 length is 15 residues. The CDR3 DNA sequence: TGCGCCAGCAGCGCCAGCGGGGTCAGGTACAATGAGCAGTTCTTC. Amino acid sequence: CASSASGVRYNEQFF.

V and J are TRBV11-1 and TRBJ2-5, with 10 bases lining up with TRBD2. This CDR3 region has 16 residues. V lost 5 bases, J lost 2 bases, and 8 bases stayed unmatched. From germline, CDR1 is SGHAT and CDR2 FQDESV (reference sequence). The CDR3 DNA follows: TGTGCCAGCAGCCCCACCGGGACTAGCGCGCAAGAGACCCAGTACTTC. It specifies CASSPTGTSAQETQYF.

The CDR3 loop reads CASSDVSGTDTQYF. CDR3 DNA sequence: TGTGCCAGCAGCGACGTATCGGGGACAGATACGCAGTATTTT. This chain uses TRBV3-1 (or the pseudogene TRBV3-2) with TRBJ2-3; possible D gene TRBD2, 5 bases. From germline, CDR1 is LGHDT and CDR2 YNNKEL (reference sequence). V lost 5 bases and J lost 3, with 12 bases in between. The CDR3 sequence is 14 residues long.

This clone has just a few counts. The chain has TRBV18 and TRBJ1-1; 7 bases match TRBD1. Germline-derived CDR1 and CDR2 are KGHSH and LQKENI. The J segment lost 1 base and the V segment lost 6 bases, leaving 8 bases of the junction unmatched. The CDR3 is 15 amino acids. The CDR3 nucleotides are TGTGCCAGCTCCCCCGACAGGGAAAGGAACACTGAAGCTTTCTTT. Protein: CASSPDRERNTEAFF. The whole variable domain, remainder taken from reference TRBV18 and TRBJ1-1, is NAGVMQNPRHLVRRRGQEARLRCSPMKGHSHVYWYRQLPEEGLKFMVYLQKENIIDESGMPKERFSAEFPKEGPSILRIQQVVRGDSAAYFCASSPDRERNTEAFFGQGTRLTVV.

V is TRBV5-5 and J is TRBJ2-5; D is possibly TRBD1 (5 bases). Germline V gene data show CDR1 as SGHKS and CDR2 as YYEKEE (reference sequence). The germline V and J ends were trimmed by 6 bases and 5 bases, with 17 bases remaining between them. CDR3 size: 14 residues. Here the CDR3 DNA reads TGTGCCAGCATCTACACCCCAGGGCTGGAGACCCAGTACTTC. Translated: CASIYTPGLETQYF.

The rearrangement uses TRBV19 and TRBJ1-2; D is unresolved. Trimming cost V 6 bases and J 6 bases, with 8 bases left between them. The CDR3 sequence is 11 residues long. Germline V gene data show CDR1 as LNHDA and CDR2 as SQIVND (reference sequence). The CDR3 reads CASRERDGYTF. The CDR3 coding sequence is TGTGCCAGTAGAGAGAGGGATGGCTACACCTTC.

CDR3 DNA sequence: TGTGCCAGCAGCGTGATCGGACAGGGGGGAACCGGGGAGCTGTTTTTT. Translation: CASSVIGQGGTGELFF. The rearrangement links TRBV9 to TRBJ2-2, with 10 bases identical to TRBD1. Trimming took 2 bases from V and 5 from J; bases not matched to a gene: 6. Germline CDR1 SGDLS, CDR2 YYNGEE. The CDR3 covers 16 residues.

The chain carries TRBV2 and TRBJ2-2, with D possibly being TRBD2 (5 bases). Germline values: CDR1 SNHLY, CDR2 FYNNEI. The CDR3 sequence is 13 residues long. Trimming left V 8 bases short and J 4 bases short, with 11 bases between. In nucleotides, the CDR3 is TGTGCCAGCGCGATGGAGGCCACCGGGGAGCTGTTTTTT. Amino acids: CASAMEATGELFF.